This T cell receptor (beta chain) was captured in a study of control samples from healthy donors and cancer patients (dated by TCRdb to about 2020). The CDR1 and CDR2 encoded by the germline V gene are SGDLS and YYNGEE. The CDR3 runs 14 residues from the cysteine to the phenylalanine. Just CDR3 DNA is preserved here, 42 bases in frame from base 1. The germline V end is reduced by 2 bases and the J end by 3 bases; junction bases left unmatched: 1. Points on this clone: It has no known antigen specificity. No base qualities exist here, and no much larger clone lies one base off it.

The library was obtained by the immunoSEQ multiplex PCR assay. Held by TCRdb, this immuneACCESS table contains in-frame sequences only and omits some clones. Under half of the omission traces to an unresolved V gene where checked; the cause of the rest is unknown. This sample lists about 120,000 clones; approximately 89% were detected once. 3.4% of the sample lies in the top ten. This sequence uses TRBV9 and TRBJ2-7, with 11 central nucleotides matching TRBD2. Material for sequencing was blood. This clonotype was sampled from a man aged 35 to 55 in good health. The DNA sequence is given as TGTGCCAGCAGCGTCGGGACTAGCGGCTACGAGCAGTACTTC. It specifies CASSVGTSGYEQYF.